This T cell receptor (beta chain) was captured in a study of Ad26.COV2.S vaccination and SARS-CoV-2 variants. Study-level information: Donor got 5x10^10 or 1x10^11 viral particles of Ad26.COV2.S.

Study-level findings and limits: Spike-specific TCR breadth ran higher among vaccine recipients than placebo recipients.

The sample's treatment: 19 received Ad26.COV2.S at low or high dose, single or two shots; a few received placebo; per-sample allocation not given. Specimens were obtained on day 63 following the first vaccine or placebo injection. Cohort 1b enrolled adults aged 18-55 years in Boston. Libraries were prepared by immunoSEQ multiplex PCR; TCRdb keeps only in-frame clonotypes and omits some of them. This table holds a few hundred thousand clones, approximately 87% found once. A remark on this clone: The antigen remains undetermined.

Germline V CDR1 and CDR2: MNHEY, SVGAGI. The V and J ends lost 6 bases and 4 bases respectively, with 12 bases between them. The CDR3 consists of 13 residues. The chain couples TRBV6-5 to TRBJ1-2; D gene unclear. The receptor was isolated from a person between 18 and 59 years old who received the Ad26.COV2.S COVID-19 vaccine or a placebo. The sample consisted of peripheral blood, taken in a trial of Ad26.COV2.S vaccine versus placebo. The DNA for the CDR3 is TGTGCCAGCAGGAGGGATCTAAGCTATGGCTACACCTTC. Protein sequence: CASRRDLSYGYTF.